The entry below gives a single T cell receptor beta chain sequence along with its context. Its antigen is still unknown. A much larger clonotype is one base distant, so this may be a read error. A second about 7 to 12 cycle PCR used barcoded and J-beta primers. MiXCR was run by TCRdb on the 5' RACE reads, yielding one entry per CDR3 protein. The sample has around 670,000 distinct CDR3 sequences; around 31% are singletons. The germline gives CDR1 MNHEY, CDR2 SMNVEV (reference sequence). Deletions cut 5 bases from V and 4 bases from J, with 18 bases between. The CDR3 consists of 15 residues. These data belong to a study of blood T cells in healthy people across ages. Study-wide results and limits: CMV status of donors was unknown, possibly confounding expanded clonotype changes.

Investigators took roughly 9.5 milliliters of peripheral blood from every donor. Material for sequencing was blood. The sequence was collected from a woman older than 75 in good health. J is TRBJ2-7 and V is TRBV27; maybe TRBD2 (5 bases). This CDR3 is CASSIFGVSGYEQYF. In DNA form, the CDR3 reads TGTGCCAGCAGTATATTCGGGGTTTCGGGTTACGAGCAGTACTTC.